This entry lists 5 T cell receptor beta chains sequenced from one sample in a study of CD8 T cells in Susac syndrome (dated by TCRdb to about 2019). To prepare the library, the immunoSEQ multiplex PCR assay was applied. RNA was extracted with the RNeasy kit and roughly 0.45 to 1 ug was reverse transcribed using random hexamers. TCRdb took the public reads, trimmed them with fastp at Q25, ran MiXCR for clone calling and kept in-frame beta chains. Records with the same CDR3 protein are collapsed into one entry carrying the most frequent genes and DNA. The sample profile shows some 200,000 distinct CDR3 sequences; roughly 94% of them were found once. The ten largest clones take up around 0.16% of the sample. Sample: CD8+ T cells from PBMCs. The receptor source for this set is a human donor with Susac syndrome.

V and J are TRBV11-2 and TRBJ1-2, with unresolved D. Germline V gene data show CDR1 as SGHAT and CDR2 as FQNNGV. Trimming shortened V by 6 bases and J by 2 bases, and 10 bases separated the two germline ends. This CDR3 region has 13 residues. The CDR3 nucleotides are TGTGCCAGCAGTCGGACGGGGAACTATGGCTACACCTTC. Its translation: CASSRTGNYGYTF.

The V gene is TRBV5-6, the J gene TRBJ1-2; no firm D call. The V end was cut by 0 bases, the J end by 4 bases, with 7 bases between. CDR1 and CDR2 (germline): SGHDT, YYEEEE. This CDR3 spans 13 amino acids. The CDR3: CASSLGEFYGYTF. The CDR3 DNA reads TGTGCCAGCAGCTTGGGGGAGTTCTATGGCTACACCTTC.

Only one count was recorded for this clonotype. The chain has TRBV9 and TRBJ2-1; TRBD2 matches at 11 bases. After removal of 5 bases from V and 7 bases from J, the junction contained 8 bases not matched to a gene. The CDR3 contains 15 residues. Germline V lookup: CDR1 SGDLS, CDR2 YYNGEE. The DNA of the CDR3 is TGTGCCAGCAGAAAGACTAGCGGGGACAATAATGAGCAGTTCTTC. It yields the protein CASRKTSGDNNEQFF.

The CDR3 DNA sequence: TGCAGTGCTAGAGGGTCACAGGGAAGGTCTTACAATGAGCAGTTCTTC. It codes for CSARGSQGRSYNEQFF. This chain joins TRBV20-1 and TRBJ2-1, with D possibly being TRBD1 (6 bases). CDR1 is DFQATT, CDR2 SNEGSKA, per germline (reference sequence). The CDR3 totals 16 residues. Trimming pared 1 base from V and 4 bases from J, leaving 17 bases between.

CDR3 in DNA: TGTGCTAGTGGTTTGGGTGTTCCAGCTTTCTTT. Encoded protein: CASGLGVPAFF. The V call is TRBV12-5, the J call TRBJ1-1, with D hard to call. CDR3 length: 11 amino acids. Germline CDR1 reads LGHNT; CDR2 reads FRNRAP. Trimming left V 1 base short and J 10 bases short, with 7 bases between. The variable domain in full, with the rest retrieved from reference TRBV12-5 and TRBJ1-1, is DARVTQTPRHKVTEMGQEVTMRCQPILGHNTVFWYRQTMMQGLELLAYFRNRAPLDDSGMPKDRFSAEMPDATLATLKIQPSEPRDSAVYFCASGLGVPAFFGQGTRLTVV.